The 29 T cell receptor beta chains given below trace back to one sample, sequenced in a study of low-dose radiotherapy and immunotherapy resistance in tumors. Priming of first-strand cDNA relied on TRAV- and TRBV-specific primers (covering alpha and beta chains). The authors ran roughly 20 PCR cycles to amplify TCRs with a constant-region primer and V-primer adapter. Via MiXCR, TCRdb re-called the reads, giving one row per CDR3 protein. The sample carries 40,000 or so distinct CDR3 sequences, less than 30% recorded once. Time point in this sample: after trial treatment. Treatment in this sample: LDRT plus nivolumab, ipilimumab, low-dose cyclophosphamide and aspirin (RACIN trial). The material sequenced was PBMCs, taken after low-dose radiotherapy plus immunotherapy. The receptors come from a male donor with prostate cancer.

This clonotype has at least ten counts. The chain carries TRBV11-2 and TRBJ2-7; 10 bases are shared with TRBD2. J gave up 3 bases and V 3 bases, and 2 bases lay outside the gene matches. The CDR3 is 14 residues long. Germline V CDR1 and CDR2: SGHAT, FQNNGV. The CDR3 spells CASSLRTSGYEQYF. The CDR3 DNA reads TGTGCCAGCAGCTTGCGGACTAGCGGCTACGAGCAGTACTTC.

This clonotype came up many times. The V call is TRBV7-9, the J call TRBJ2-1; 11 nucleotides align to TRBD2. Germline V gene data show CDR1 as SEHNR and CDR2 as FQNEAQ (reference sequence). The CDR3 is made up of 16 amino acids. V lost 1 base and J lost 6; bases outside the gene matches: 5. CDR3 in amino acids: CASSLGLAGGPNEQFF. In DNA form, the CDR3 reads TGTGCCAGCAGCTTAGGTCTAGCGGGAGGACCCAATGAGCAGTTCTTC.

This clonotype showed up many times. The chain employs TRBV14 and TRBJ2-1; the match to TRBD2 covers 10 bases. This CDR3 has 15 amino acids. Germline V gene data show CDR1 as SGHDN and CDR2 as FVKESK. The V segment lost 5 bases and the J segment 9 bases; nucleotides outside the gene matches: 10. The CDR3 DNA reads as TGTGCCAGCAGCAAGACTAGCGGGCCCCCATTTGAGCAGTTCTTC. This codes for CASSKTSGPPFEQFF.

This clonotype was counted many times. The rearrangement joins TRBV11-2 to TRBJ2-7; TRBD1 is a possible D gene (6 bases). Trimming stripped 5 bases from V and 2 bases from J, with 10 bases between. CDR3 length: 13 residues. CDR1 and CDR2 from the germline V gene are SGHAT and FQNNGV. As DNA, the CDR3 is TGTGCCAGCAGCCGGGACAACACCTACGAGCAGTACTTC. Its translation: CASSRDNTYEQYF. The full variable domain, with the rest looked up from reference TRBV11-2 and TRBJ2-7, is EAGVAQSPRYKIIEKRQSVAFWCNPISGHATLYWYQQILGQGPKLLIQFQNNGVVDDSQLPKDRFSAERLKGVDSTLKIQPAKLEDSAVYLCASSRDNTYEQYFGPGTRLTVT.

This clonotype has a count of ten or more. V gene TRBV5-8 combines with J gene TRBJ1-5; D is undetermined. The CDR3 extends over 15 amino acids. CDR1 and CDR2 (germline): SGHTS, YDEGEE. The germline V and J ends were trimmed by 3 bases and 1 base, with 11 bases remaining between them. The CDR3 is CASSSGRGSNQPQHF. The CDR3 coding sequence is TGTGCCAGCAGCTCGGGAAGAGGGAGCAATCAGCCCCAGCATTTT.

This clonotype was seen many times. The chain links TRBV2 to TRBJ2-1; 8 bases map to TRBD1. This CDR3 is built from 17 residues. V lost 9 bases and J lost 0; bases outside the gene matches: 13. Germline-derived CDR1 and CDR2 are SNHLY and FYNNEI. CDR3 loop: CARRETTGASSYNEQFF. DNA for the CDR3: TGTGCCAGGAGAGAAACGACAGGGGCCAGCTCCTACAATGAGCAGTTCTTC.

This clonotype has at least ten counts. The chain uses TRBV20-1 and TRBJ1-2; weak D call: TRBD1 (6 bases). Trimming took 0 bases from V and 8 from J, leaving 19 bases between them. The CDR3 has 15 amino acids. Germline V gene lookup returns CDR1 DFQATT and CDR2 SNEGSKA (reference sequence). The CDR3 coding sequence is TGCAGTGCTAGAGACCGACAATCGACAGGTGGGGGCTACACCTTC. This encodes CSARDRQSTGGGYTF.

On this clonotype: Since a far larger clone is one base different, this is likely a read error. The chain joins TRBV7-2 to TRBJ2-1, with D perhaps assigned TRBD1 or TRBD2 (5 bases each). This CDR3 contains 16 residues. The germline gives CDR1 SGHTA, CDR2 FQGNSA. The CDR3 DNA reads as TGTGCCAGCAGGAAAGAGGGGCCCCTCTCCTGCAATGAGCAGTTCTTC. Amino acids: CASRKEGPLSCNEQFF.

This clonotype has ten or more counts. The chain employs TRBV30 and TRBJ2-5; D is ambiguous. Germline V gene lookup returns CDR1 GTSNPN and CDR2 SVGIG (reference sequence). There are 13 residues in the CDR3. Trimming removed 2 bases from V and 2 bases from J, with 9 bases in between. DNA of the CDR3: TGTGCCTGGAGTATGGCAGGTCAAGAGACCCAGTACTTC. Translated: CAWSMAGQETQYF.

At least ten counts were recorded for this clonotype. V is TRBV19 and J is TRBJ2-1, with D possibly called TRBD1 or TRBD2 (6 bases each). This CDR3 has 12 residues. The ends were cut back, 6 bases at V and 12 bases at J, with 15 bases in the middle. CDR1 LNHDA and CDR2 SQIVND come from the germline V gene (reference sequence). The chain's CDR3 is CASRLVGGPQFF. The CDR3 DNA reads as TGTGCCAGTAGATTGGTCGGGGGCCCGCAGTTCTTC.

The chain links TRBV28 to TRBJ1-1; unclear D gene. V lost 8 bases and J lost 5, with 12 bases in between. This CDR3 has 12 amino acids. Looked up from germline, CDR1 is MDHEN and CDR2 is SYDVKM. This CDR3 is CASLTWGTEAFF. In DNA, the CDR3 is TGTGCCAGCTTAACCTGGGGTACTGAAGCTTTCTTT.

This clonotype was counted many times. Here the CDR3 DNA reads TGTGCCAGCAGCCTCACCCTGACTAGCGGGATATGGGAGCAGTTCTTC. This gives the protein CASSLTLTSGIWEQFF. The chain recombines TRBV27 with TRBJ2-1; 11 bases line up with TRBD2. In germline, CDR1 is MNHEY, CDR2 SMNVEV (reference sequence). The V and J ends lost 6 bases and 10 bases, in that order; junction bases with no gene match: 14. This CDR3 is built from 16 residues.

This clonotype was counted ten times or more. The rearrangement uses TRBV30 and TRBJ2-7, with D possibly TRBD2 on 5 matching bases. V was pared by 0 bases and J by 6 bases, with 12 bases between. Germline CDR1 GTSNPN, CDR2 SVGIG (reference sequence). CDR3 length: 13 amino acids. CDR3: CAWSVARAGEQYF. For the CDR3, the DNA is TGTGCCTGGAGTGTTGCCCGGGCGGGCGAGCAGTACTTC.

This clonotype was observed at least ten times. The rearrangement links TRBV15 to TRBJ1-6, with unresolved D. This CDR3 has 16 amino acids. Trimming took 1 base from V and 9 from J, leaving 16 bases between them. Germline lookup yields CDR1 LNHNV and CDR2 YYDKDF (reference sequence). DNA for the CDR3: TGTGCCACCAGCAGAGTTCCGGGCCCAGCGGGTTCACCCCTCCACTTT. This codes for CATSRVPGPAGSPLHF.

This clonotype was seen ten or more times. The chain recombines TRBV2 with TRBJ2-7; 8 bases agree with TRBD2. Trimming took 6 bases from V and 0 from J; bases not matched to a gene: 7. Germline CDR1 is SNHLY and CDR2 is FYNNEI. The CDR3 runs to 15 residues. The CDR3, as DNA: TGTGCCAGCAGCCCGGGGGGGGGTTTCTCCTACGAGCAGTACTTC. Protein: CASSPGGGFSYEQYF.

Ten or more counts support this clonotype. This rearrangement joins TRBV7-6 to TRBJ2-5; D gene ambiguous. This CDR3 region has 13 residues. V lost 0 bases and J lost 10, with 12 bases in between. CDR1 is SGHVS and CDR2 is FNYEAQ in the germline V gene. The CDR3 reads CASSLAESDGQYF. The CDR3 DNA follows: TGTGCCAGCAGCTTAGCGGAGTCAGACGGCCAGTACTTC.

This clonotype was counted at least ten times. The chain couples TRBV7-3 to TRBJ2-1, with 11 positions matching TRBD2. In germline, CDR1 is SGHTA, CDR2 FQGTGA. V shed 4 bases, J shed 7 bases, and the junction held 15 bases outside the gene matches. This CDR3 is built from 18 residues. The CDR3 protein is CASSSVWGSGGALNEQFF. As DNA, the CDR3 is TGTGCCAGCAGCTCGGTTTGGGGTAGCGGGGGGGCGTTGAATGAGCAGTTCTTC.

The rearrangement links TRBV19 to TRBJ1-5, with D possibly matching TRBD1 (5 bases). Germline CDR1 is LNHDA and CDR2 is SQIVND (reference sequence). The CDR3 contains 13 residues. The V end was cut by 8 bases, the J end by 7 bases, with 15 bases between. DNA for the CDR3: TGTGCCAGTTGGGACGGAGGAATCCAGCCCCAGCATTTT. This codes for CASWDGGIQPQHF. The full variable domain, with the rest looked up from reference TRBV19 and TRBJ1-5, is DGGITQSPKYLFRKEGQNVTLSCEQNLNHDAMYWYRQDPGQGLRLIYYSQIVNDFQKGDIAEGYSVSREKKESFPLTVTSAQKNPTAFYLCASWDGGIQPQHFGDGTRLSIL.

This clonotype was recorded many times. The gene calls are TRBV27 and TRBJ2-7; 9 nucleotides agree with TRBD2. The CDR3 extends over 15 amino acids. Germline V gene sequence: CDR1 MNHEY, CDR2 SMNVEV (reference sequence). J was trimmed by 0 bases and V by 6 bases; bases with no gene match: 6. CDR3 sequence: CASSLTSGVSYEQYF. CDR3 DNA: TGTGCCAGCAGCCTGACTAGCGGCGTCTCCTACGAGCAGTACTTC.

At least ten counts were recorded for this clonotype. This sequence joins TRBV18 and TRBJ2-7; D is unclear. The CDR3 is made up of 14 amino acids. The V end lost 2 bases, the J end lost 0 bases, and 8 bases lay between the germline ends. CDR1 and CDR2 from the germline V gene are KGHSH and LQKENI. The CDR3 loop is CASSPEIGSYEQYF. As DNA, the CDR3 is TGTGCCAGCTCACCAGAGATTGGCTCCTACGAGCAGTACTTC.

The chain recombines TRBV2 with TRBJ2-3, with 10 bases identical to TRBD2. V trimming: 6 bases; J trimming: 6 bases; junction bases outside the gene matches: 6. Germline V gene data show CDR1 as SNHLY and CDR2 as FYNNEI. The length of the CDR3 is 14 residues. CDR3 residues: CASRGGLASDTQYF. The CDR3 DNA reads as TGTGCCAGCAGGGGGGGACTAGCGTCGGATACGCAGTATTTT.

This clonotype was picked up many times. V and J are TRBV1 and TRBJ2-2; TRBD2 is taken as the D call from the table, unchecked against the DNA. TRBV1 is listed as a pseudogene. The CDR3 is 17 amino acids. In DNA, the CDR3 is TGCGCCAGCAGCCAAGCCAGGGCCCCTCGGATTACCGGGGAGCTGTTTTTT. Encoded protein: CASSQARAPRITGELFF.

Notes on this clonotype: Since a far larger clone is one base different, this is likely a read error. The conserved phenylalanine or tryptophan normally closing the CDR3 is absent here, so this likely arose from a read error. This chain links TRBV10-3 with TRBJ2-2, with no clear D. This CDR3 is built from 14 residues. Per germline, CDR1 ENHRY and CDR2 SYGVKD. In DNA form, the CDR3 reads TGTGCCAGCAGTTACTCGGCTAGCACCGGGGAGCTGTTTTCT. Translated: CASSYSASTGELFS.

This clonotype was counted many times. The chain recombines TRBV7-7 with TRBJ2-5, with D possibly being TRBD1 (6 bases). Trimming stripped 5 bases from V and 4 bases from J, with 14 bases between. CDR3 length: 14 residues. CDR1 is SSHAT and CDR2 is FNYEAQ in the germline V gene (reference sequence). The CDR3 nucleotides read TGTGCCAGCAGCCTCTCAGGGGTGGGAGAGACCCAGTACTTC. It yields the protein CASSLSGVGETQYF.

The CDR3: CASSEGTTPGSEQFF. The CDR3 DNA sequence: TGTGCCAGCAGTGAAGGGACTACCCCGGGGAGTGAGCAGTTCTTC. The chain has TRBV2 and TRBJ2-1; D might be TRBD2 (6 bases). V shed 1 base and J shed 9 bases, with 16 bases lying between them. Looked up from germline, CDR1 is SNHLY and CDR2 is FYNNEI. The CDR3 spans 15 residues.

This clonotype was counted many times. The chain joins TRBV20-1 to TRBJ1-6; possible D gene TRBD1, 5 bases. This CDR3 is 13 amino acids long. Per germline, CDR1 DFQATT and CDR2 SNEGSKA (reference sequence). V was shortened by 5 bases and J by 10 bases, with 15 bases between the two germline ends. Here the CDR3 DNA reads TGCAGTGCTCAGGGCGGCGGGGTATCACCCCTCCACTTT. It codes for CSAQGGGVSPLHF.

This clonotype appeared many times. The chain combines TRBV5-1 with TRBJ2-2; tentatively, D is TRBD1 (5 bases). Germline-derived CDR1 and CDR2 are SGHRS and YFSETQ. Trimming removed 4 bases from V and 3 bases from J, with 13 bases in between. This CDR3 has 15 residues. The DNA of the CDR3 is TGCGCCAGCAGCCGGCTCTTAGGGGACACCGGGGAGCTGTTTTTT. Its protein product is CASSRLLGDTGELFF.

Worth noting for this clonotype: This likely reflects a read error, since a far larger clone is one base away. V is TRBV7-6 and J is TRBJ2-5; 7 bases are shared with TRBD1. This CDR3 spans 15 amino acids. J was trimmed by 11 bases and V by 5 bases; bases with no gene match: 17. Germline V gives CDR1 SGHVS, CDR2 FNYEAQ. CDR3 bases: TGTGCCAGCAGCCCAAGTACAGGGGTCTACAATGAGCAGTACTTC. Protein sequence: CASSPSTGVYNEQYF.

This clonotype was seen many times. The chain uses TRBV2 and TRBJ2-7; D not resolved. V was cut by 4 bases and J by 4 bases, with 14 bases left in between. Germline V gene lookup returns CDR1 SNHLY and CDR2 FYNNEI. The CDR3 is made up of 14 amino acids. The CDR3 here is CASSGSTLGYEQYF. In nucleotides, the CDR3 is TGTGCCAGCAGTGGGTCCACACTGGGATACGAGCAGTACTTC.